Following are 21 T cell receptor beta chains from one sample sequenced in a study of blood T cell repertoires in COVID-19. Assay used: immunoSEQ multiplex PCR; TCRdb lists only in-frame clones, some missing. The sample carries approximately 160,000 clones, less than 85% recorded once. Specimen: PBMCs or T cells enriched from blood (not recorded which). The receptors were sampled from a woman between 45 and 60 years old who had recovered from COVID-19.

The chain uses TRBV4-1 and TRBJ2-4; TRBD2 matches at 9 bases. Germline CDR1 reads MGHRA; CDR2 reads YSYEKL. Trimming cost V 4 bases and J 3 bases; bases outside gene matches: 10. The CDR3 sequence is 17 residues long. This CDR3 reads CASSRPGASGDKNIQYF. CDR3 in DNA: TGCGCCAGCAGCCGCCCTGGGGCTAGCGGGGACAAAAACATTCAGTACTTC.

The rearrangement links TRBV4-2 to TRBJ1-2; unclear D gene. The CDR3 runs to 13 residues. From germline, CDR1 is LGHNA and CDR2 YNFKEQ. Trimming took off 4 bases at V and 2 bases at J, with 8 bases between the two ends. As DNA, the CDR3 is TGTGCCAGCAGCCCAGGAGGGAACTATGGCTACACCTTC. Its protein is CASSPGGNYGYTF.

This clone was recorded a few times. The chain couples TRBV5-1 to TRBJ1-4, with D possibly TRBD1 on 5 matching bases. Germline V CDR1 and CDR2: SGHRS, YFSETQ. V gave up 0 bases and J gave up 3 bases, with 9 bases separating them. CDR3 length equals 15 residues. The chain's CDR3 is CASSLAAGANEKLFF. The CDR3 region has the DNA TGCGCCAGCAGCTTGGCAGCGGGGGCTAATGAAAAACTGTTTTTT.

This sequence joins TRBV30 and TRBJ1-5; the D is unclear. V dropped 1 base and J dropped 9 bases, with 10 bases sitting between them. Germline CDR1 and CDR2: GTSNPN and SVGIG (reference sequence). This CDR3 spans 12 amino acids. The CDR3 DNA sequence: TGTGCCTGGAGTGCTAAATACGGGCCCCAGCATTTT. This sequence encodes CAWSAKYGPQHF. Full variable domain (outside the CDR3, taken from reference TRBV30 and TRBJ1-5): SQTIHQWPATLVQPVGSPLSLECTVEGTSNPNLYWYRQAAGRGLQLLFYSVGIGQISSEVPQNLSASRPQDRQFILSSKKLLLSDSGFYLCAWSAKYGPQHFGDGTRLSIL.

The chain uses TRBV4-3 and TRBJ1-2; TRBD1 is a possible D gene (5 bases). The CDR3 is 15 residues long. Trimming stripped 2 bases from V and 6 bases from J, with 16 bases between. From germline, CDR1 is LGHNA and CDR2 YSLEER. The CDR3, as DNA: TGCGCCAGCAGCCAATCTCACGGCAGGGTCCATGGCTACACCTTC. Translation: CASSQSHGRVHGYTF.

The V and J genes are TRBV2 and TRBJ2-5; 9 nucleotides agree with TRBD2. Losses at the gene ends were 8 bases for V and 1 base for J; bases not matched to a gene: 8. Germline CDR1 is SNHLY and CDR2 is FYNNEI. This CDR3 has 15 amino acids. This chain's CDR3 is CASRGSGGLQETQYF. In nucleotides, the CDR3 is TGTGCCAGCCGGGGTAGCGGGGGCCTCCAAGAGACCCAGTACTTC.

V is TRBV29-1 and J is TRBJ2-4; 9 bases fit TRBD1. The trim removed 5 bases at V and 6 bases at J, leaving 5 bases unmatched. Germline CDR1 reads SQVTM; CDR2 reads ANQGSEA. CDR3 length: 13 amino acids. Here the CDR3 DNA reads TGCAGCGTTATACAGGGGGCTGGAAACATTCAGTACTTC. Protein: CSVIQGAGNIQYF.

This chain connects TRBV30 to TRBJ1-2, with TRBD1 matching 9 bases. Germline CDR1 GTSNPN, CDR2 SVGIG (reference sequence). The J segment lost 4 bases and the V segment lost 3 bases, leaving 9 bases of the junction unmatched. The CDR3 contains 15 residues. The CDR3: CAWRTGTGTVYGYTF. CDR3 DNA: TGTGCCTGGAGAACCGGGACAGGGACTGTCTATGGCTACACCTTC.

The CDR3, as DNA: TGTGCCAGCAGCTCGACAGGGATCCAAGAGACCCAGTACTTC. As protein: CASSSTGIQETQYF. The gene calls are TRBV7-9 and TRBJ2-5, with 7 bases that match TRBD1. Germline V CDR1 and CDR2: SEHNR, FQNEAQ (reference sequence). With V trimmed by 4 bases and J by 1 base, 3 bases remained unmatched. The CDR3 totals 14 residues.

CDR3 DNA sequence: TGTGCCAGCAGCTTATCCCCGGGACAGCCCCAGCATTTT. Protein product: CASSLSPGQPQHF. The chain has TRBV7-6 and TRBJ1-5, with unresolved D. This CDR3 spans 13 amino acids. Per the germline V gene, CDR1 is SGHVS and CDR2 is FNYEAQ. V lost 2 bases to trimming and J lost 7 bases, with 9 bases between them. Combining the CDR3 with reference TRBV7-6 and TRBJ1-5 gives the whole variable domain GAGVSQSPRYKVTKRGQDVALRCDPISGHVSLYWYRQALGQGPEFLTYFNYEAQQDKSGLPNDRFSAERPEGSISTLTIQRTEQRDSAMYRCASSLSPGQPQHFGDGTRLSIL.

The chain combines TRBV5-1 with TRBJ1-5, with TRBD1 matching 9 bases. The CDR3 loop spans 16 amino acids. V was pared by 4 bases and J by 7 bases, with 12 bases of the junction left unmatched. Germline V gives CDR1 SGHRS, CDR2 YFSETQ. CDR3 region: CASSEGTGSSSQPQHF. In nucleotides, the CDR3 is TGCGCCAGCAGCGAGGGGACAGGGTCAAGTTCGCAGCCCCAGCATTTT.

The genes are TRBV28 and TRBJ2-4, with 14 bases fitting TRBD2. Germline CDR1 and CDR2: MDHEN and SYDVKM. The CDR3 loop spans 16 amino acids. Trimming took 5 bases from V and 9 from J; bases not matched to a gene: 9. In nucleotides, the CDR3 is TGTGCCAGCAGTGGGGGGACTAGCGGGAGTTTCGGCATTCAGTACTTC. As protein: CASSGGTSGSFGIQYF. The complete variable domain, with remaining parts taken from reference TRBV28 and TRBJ2-4, reads DVKVTQSSRYLVKRTGEKVFLECVQDMDHENMFWYRQDPGLGLRLIYFSYDVKMKEKGDIPEGYSVSREKKERFSLILESASTNQTSMYLCASSGGTSGSFGIQYFGAGTRLSVL.

CDR3 sequence (DNA): TGTGCCAGTAGTATCAAGATCGACAGCTCTGGAAACACCATATATTTT. This encodes CASSIKIDSSGNTIYF. The chain uses TRBV19 and TRBJ1-3, with a possible D match to TRBD1 (5 bases). Trimming removed 3 bases from V and 0 bases from J, with 12 bases in between. The CDR3 is 16 amino acids. CDR1 is LNHDA and CDR2 is SQIVND in the germline V gene (reference sequence).

CDR3 loop: CAWSPLSGANVLTF. CDR3 in DNA: TGTGCCTGGAGTCCCCTCTCTGGGGCCAACGTCCTGACTTTC. The chain carries TRBV30 and TRBJ2-6; the D is unclear. The CDR3 is made up of 14 amino acids. Germline V gene sequence: CDR1 GTSNPN, CDR2 SVGIG (reference sequence). V was shortened by 2 bases and J by 0 bases, with 5 bases between the two germline ends.

The chain links TRBV15 to TRBJ1-1; 7 nucleotides agree with TRBD1. The CDR3 has 19 residues. J lost 5 bases, V lost 1 base, and 19 bases had no gene match. Germline assignment: CDR1 LNHNV and CDR2 YYDKDF (reference sequence). The CDR3 spells CATSRAPRWGRGRVTEAFF. For the CDR3, the DNA is TGTGCCACCAGCAGAGCTCCGCGGTGGGGTAGGGGGCGCGTAACTGAAGCTTTCTTT. Together with reference TRBV15 and TRBJ1-1, the CDR3 gives the full variable domain: DAMVIQNPRYQVTQFGKPVTLSCSQTLNHNVMYWYQQKSSQAPKLLFHYYDKDFNNEADTPDNFQSRRPNTSFCFLDIRSPGLGDTAMYLCATSRAPRWGRGRVTEAFFGQGTRLTVV.

V usage is TRBV6-5 and J usage is TRBJ1-3; no firm D call. Per germline, CDR1 MNHEY and CDR2 SVGAGI. The CDR3 is 16 amino acids. V was shortened by 2 bases and J by 1 base, with 12 bases between the two germline ends. CDR3 in DNA: TGTGCCAGCAGTTACGGGCTACAAGGTTCTGGAAACACCATATATTTT. Amino acid sequence: CASSYGLQGSGNTIYF.

The chain carries TRBV27 and TRBJ1-1; 8 bases fit TRBD1. The CDR3 runs to 16 residues. Germline lookup yields CDR1 MNHEY and CDR2 SMNVEV (reference sequence). V lost 5 bases and J lost 0; bases outside the gene matches: 8. The CDR3 sequence is CASSPRTGLMNTEAFF. CDR3 nucleotides: TGTGCCAGCAGTCCCCGGACAGGGCTTATGAACACTGAAGCTTTCTTT.

This sequence joins TRBV5-1 and TRBJ2-1, with D perhaps matching TRBD2 (5 bases). The V and J ends lost 0 bases and 9 bases respectively, with 10 bases between them. The CDR3 is 13 amino acids. Germline CDR1 SGHRS, CDR2 YFSETQ. CDR3 bases: TGCGCCAGCAGCTTGGAACTAGGTCTTGAGCAGTTCTTC. As protein: CASSLELGLEQFF.

The chain employs TRBV30 and TRBJ1-2; 9 nucleotides line up with TRBD1. Trimming at V came to 3 bases and at J to 7 bases, leaving 6 bases not matched to a gene. CDR1 and CDR2 (germline): GTSNPN, SVGIG (reference sequence). The CDR3 is 13 residues long. CDR3 nucleotide sequence: TGTGCCTGGAGAACAGGGGGCGCGGGTGGCTACACCTTC. Its translation: CAWRTGGAGGYTF.

Details on this clone: Distinct nucleotide sequences in the sample also encode this CDR3. The rearrangement uses TRBV7-2 and TRBJ2-5, with 7 bases identical to TRBD1. The CDR3 totals 14 residues. V lost 0 bases, J lost 2 bases, and 0 bases stayed unmatched. Germline lookup yields CDR1 SGHTA and CDR2 FQGNSA. The CDR3 region has the DNA TGTGCCAGCAGCTTAGCGGGACAGCAAGAGACCCAGTACTTC. Its translation is CASSLAGQQETQYF.

This clone was seen a single time. This rearrangement joins TRBV5-6 to TRBJ1-5; TRBD1 matches at 7 bases. Germline V CDR1 and CDR2: SGHDT, YYEEEE. V was pared by 7 bases and J by 0 bases, with 4 bases of the junction left unmatched. There are 14 residues in the CDR3. CDR3 DNA sequence: TGTGCCAGCGGCACAGGGGTTAGCAATCAGCCCCAGCATTTT. This sequence encodes CASGTGVSNQPQHF.